This passage covers 10 T cell receptor beta chains from one sample sequenced in a study of follicular helper T cells after annual influenza vaccination. Sequencing was performed with immunoSEQ multiplex PCR; in TCRdb, only in-frame clones are kept and a portion is missing. The data hold about 7,800 clones, with roughly 83% observed a single time. The time point is: 2014-2015 season, 7 days after vaccination. The material was CXCR5+ CD38- circulating T follicular helper cells from blood, obtained 7 days after influenza vaccination. The subset was: circulating Tfh, non-naive CD4+CXCR5+PD-1+ (ICOS+CD38+ or ICOS-CD38-). The receptors come from an adult who received the influenza vaccine.

The chain couples TRBV5-1 to TRBJ2-5; D remains unclear. V was clipped by 2 bases and J by 2 bases, with 7 bases between them. Germline V gene sequence: CDR1 SGHRS, CDR2 YFSETQ. There are 13 residues in the CDR3. CDR3 loop: CASSFGPQETQYF. CDR3 nucleotides: TGCGCCAGCAGCTTCGGGCCTCAAGAGACCCAGTACTTC.

This clone was seen a few times. The rearrangement links TRBV2 to TRBJ2-7; D unresolved. Trimming left V 4 bases short and J 3 bases short, with 4 bases between. Germline assignment: CDR1 SNHLY and CDR2 FYNNEI. This CDR3 comprises 11 residues. CDR3 sequence: CASSAVYEQYF. CDR3 nucleotide sequence: TGTGCCAGCAGTGCCGTCTACGAGCAGTACTTC.

The table lists this clone with a few counts. V usage is TRBV5-1 and J usage is TRBJ2-7; a possible D gene is TRBD1 (5 bases). Germline lookup yields CDR1 SGHRS and CDR2 YFSETQ. Trimming shortened V by 4 bases and J by 0 bases, and 14 bases separated the two germline ends. This CDR3 has 15 residues. The CDR3 here is CASSPGHESSYEQYF. In nucleotides, the CDR3 is TGCGCCAGCAGCCCCGGACACGAGAGCTCCTACGAGCAGTACTTC.

The chain joins TRBV18 to TRBJ2-7; no clear D gene. The germline V gene has CDR1 KGHSH and CDR2 LQKENI. The length of the CDR3 is 15 residues. Trimming took 6 bases from V and 0 from J, leaving 15 bases between them. The DNA for the CDR3 is TGTGCCAGCTCTCCAAGTGGGGTGGGCTCCTACGAGCAGTACTTC. Translated, it gives CASSPSGVGSYEQYF.

This sequence joins TRBV10-1 and TRBJ1-2; no firm D call. CDR3 length equals 15 residues. V was cut by 6 bases and J by 6 bases, with 20 bases left in between. CDR1 WNHNN and CDR2 SYGVQD come from the germline V gene (reference sequence). CDR3 DNA: TGCGCCAGCAGCCCGGGAGGTTCCCCGAGGAATGGCTACACCTTC. The encoded protein is CASSPGGSPRNGYTF.

This clone was found once. CDR3 sequence: CASSPTRASGGIETQYF. The CDR3 DNA reads TGTGCCAGCAGCCCTACTAGGGCTAGCGGGGGGATAGAGACCCAGTACTTC. The chain recombines TRBV5-6 with TRBJ2-5; the match to TRBD2 covers 11 bases. Germline V gene data show CDR1 as SGHDT and CDR2 as YYEEEE. The V segment lost 4 bases and the J segment 4 bases; nucleotides outside the gene matches: 12. The CDR3 length is 17 residues.

The rearrangement joins TRBV19 to TRBJ2-7, with D tentatively TRBD1 (6 bases). Trimming stripped 1 base from V and 9 bases from J, with 10 bases between. The germline CDR1 and CDR2 sequences are LNHDA and SQIVND (reference sequence). The CDR3 is made up of 12 amino acids. This CDR3 reads CASSIGQGLQYF. The CDR3, as DNA: TGTGCCAGTAGTATAGGCCAGGGGTTGCAGTACTTC.

V usage is TRBV7-9 and J usage is TRBJ2-3; 13 bases align to TRBD2. Trimming at V came to 4 bases and at J to 5 bases, leaving 9 bases not matched to a gene. The CDR3 is 17 residues long. The V gene's germline CDR1 is SEHNR and CDR2 FQNEAQ (reference sequence). The CDR3 reads CASSSRTSGGGKDTQYF. CDR3 DNA sequence: TGTGCCAGCAGCTCCAGGACTAGCGGGGGCGGTAAAGATACGCAGTATTTT.

The V call is TRBV7-3, the J call TRBJ2-5; possibly TRBD2 for D (6 bases). V was shortened by 1 base and J by 2 bases, with 11 bases between the two germline ends. Germline loops: CDR1 SGHTA, CDR2 FQGTGA. There are 15 residues in the CDR3. The CDR3: CASSLMGGVQETQYF. DNA for the CDR3: TGTGCCAGCAGCTTAATGGGCGGGGTACAAGAGACCCAGTACTTC.

This clone was counted between two and nine times. The chain employs TRBV6-5 and TRBJ1-4; D uncertain. CDR1 and CDR2 (germline): MNHEY, SVGAGI. This CDR3 spans 15 amino acids. Trimming took off 2 bases at V and 3 bases at J, with 10 bases between the two ends. CDR3 sequence: CASSYGSGANEKLFF. The CDR3 nucleotides are TGTGCCAGCAGTTACGGGTCCGGGGCTAATGAAAAACTGTTTTTT.